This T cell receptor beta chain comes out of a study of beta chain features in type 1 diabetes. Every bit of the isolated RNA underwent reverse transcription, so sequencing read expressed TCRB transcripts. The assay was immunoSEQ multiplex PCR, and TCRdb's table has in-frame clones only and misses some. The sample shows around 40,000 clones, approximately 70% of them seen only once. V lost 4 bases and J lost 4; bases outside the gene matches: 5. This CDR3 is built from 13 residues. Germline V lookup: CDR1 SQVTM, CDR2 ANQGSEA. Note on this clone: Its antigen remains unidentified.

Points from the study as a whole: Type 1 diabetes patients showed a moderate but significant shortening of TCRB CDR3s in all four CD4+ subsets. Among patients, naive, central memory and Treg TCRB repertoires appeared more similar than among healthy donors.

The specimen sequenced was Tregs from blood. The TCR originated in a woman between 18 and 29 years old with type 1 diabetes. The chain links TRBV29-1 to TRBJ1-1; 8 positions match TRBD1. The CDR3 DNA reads TGCAGCGTTGGGACAGGGCTTATCACTGAAGCTTTCTTT. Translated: CSVGTGLITEAFF.